This T cell receptor (beta chain) was recovered during a study of T cells in Graves' hyperthyroidism and ophthalmopathy (dated by TCRdb to between 2019 and 2020). The study in broad terms: Peripheral blood samples were taken at initial diagnosis, before any treatment was given. TCR V-J signatures able to tell the groups apart were searched for in a discovery cohort of 100 patients, of whom 43 had Graves' ophthalmopathy and roughly 57 had stable Graves' hyperthyroidism. Whether ophthalmopathy could be predicted prospectively was tested in an independent validation cohort made up of some 20 hyperthyroidism patients plus 17 patients who later progressed to ophthalmopathy. The 100 discovery patients were randomly divided into training and test sets at a 7:3 ratio. Thyroid tissue and blood T-cell repertoires from six or seven Graves' hyperthyroidism patients were also compared in the study. Once sampling was done, hyperthyroidism patients were given methimazole at a starting dose of 30 mg daily, whereas ophthalmopathy patients were given high-dose intravenous methylprednisolone. The paper reports TCR Vbeta CDR3 sequencing of roughly 140 peripheral blood samples: around 45 ophthalmopathy, fewer than 80 hyperthyroidism and roughly 17 progressor patients. What the research found in general, with its limitations: In cross-validation, a model built on a 13 V-J signature told ophthalmopathy apart from stable hyperthyroidism with approximately 90% sensitivity and approximately 81% specificity, and in testing the same model reached 80%/75%. Most expanded thyroid clonotypes (frequency above 0.001) were also found in blood, which suggests that blood repertoires may mirror thyroid immune responses. In validation, progression to ophthalmopathy was predicted by the model with 70.59% sensitivity and 72% to 85% specificity, a median of approximately 6.5 months before onset. Sample size was not statistically predetermined, and investigators were not blinded to group allocation.

V is pared back by 4 bases and J by 7 bases, with 13 bases lying between the germline termini. According to the germline V gene, CDR1 reads SGHVS and CDR2 reads FNYEAQ. The CDR3 spans 14 residues, from the cysteine through the phenylalanine. The kept DNA is CDR3 alone, 42 bases in frame from the first base. Graves' hyperthyroidism was defined as stable when no progression to ophthalmopathy occurred over 18 months of follow-up. Hyperthyroidism patients were newly diagnosed, had a disease duration of under 2 months, and were aged 18 to 65 years. Patients with uncontrolled infections, other autoimmune diseases, pregnancy or lactation were excluded. Diagnoses relied on clinical symptoms, serum thyroxine and TRAb, thyroid ultrasound and orbital computed tomography. Ficoll-Paque density gradient centrifugation was used to isolate PBMCs from about 10 ml of fresh peripheral blood. Trizol reagent was used to extract total RNA, and RNA quality was then checked on an Agilent 2100 Bioanalyzer.

This clonotype appeared many times. The clone's antigen remains unknown. The record has no base qualities; no much larger clone is one base away. Amplification of TCR beta CDR3 regions was carried out from RNA transcripts. The first round of RT-PCR for the TCR CDR3 was performed with the HTBI primer set and the Qiagen OneStep RT-PCR kit. Libraries were constructed in a second round of multiplex PCR, after which size selection and purification were performed. Paired-end sequencing of the libraries was performed with 100 bp reads on an Illumina HiSeq2000. As for the original processing: SOAPnuke was used to process the raw data, with reads discarded if the reads contained adapters or uncalled bases, had a mean Phred below 15, or lacked an exact constant-primer or identifier match. High-quality paired reads were merged with COPE v1.2.5, and unique nucleotide sequences were defined as clonotypes. Clonotypes were aligned to IMGT TRBV, TRBD and TRBJ reference segments using MiTCR v1.1. The analysis included only V-J combinations with a frequency above 0.0001, which together covered 99.2% of the repertoires. A TCS score was defined as the ratio of F50 (clonal expansion) to E x V (chaos), with BLOSUM62-based TCRdist applied between CDR3 peptides within each V-J. Welch's t-statistics and random forest reduced some 510 V-J features to 10 to 15, which were used in a naive Bayes classifier (R e1071). Thyroid-blood repertoire similarity was quantified with the Morisita-Horn index. TCRdb reworked the public reads: Q25 trimming with fastp, MiXCR clone assembly, productive beta chains retained. Each record represents a unique CDR3 protein, reported with the most common genes and DNA among its rows. The authors' filters were not applied to this entry. This sample holds 750,000 to 900,000 distinct CDR3 sequences; 38% were observed only once. The top ten hold over 8% of the sample.

Recombination linked TRBV7-6 to TRBJ1-4; the D segment cannot be called with confidence. The material sequenced was blood. The TCR sequence derives from a young man with Graves' hyperthyroidism. The CDR3 loop reads CASSSVLIGEKLFF. The nucleotide sequence is given as TGTGCCAGCAGCTCAGTCCTTATCGGTGAAAAACTGTTTTTT.